The 9 T cell receptor beta chains reported below all come from one sample, sequenced in a study of T cells after posttransplantation cyclophosphamide. Produced via immunoSEQ multiplex PCR; TCRdb's table is partial and in-frame only. The sample has about 24,000 clones, none seen only once. Sequenced: PBMCs. Receptors were obtained from an older woman in good health, CMV-negative, and a related stem cell transplant donor.

This clone was detected ten times or more. The chain has TRBV29-1 and TRBJ1-4; D is possibly TRBD1 (5 bases). Trimming stripped 7 bases from V and 4 bases from J, with 10 bases between. This CDR3 comprises 12 residues. Germline V gives CDR1 SQVTM, CDR2 ANQGSEA. This chain's CDR3 is CSGGLGNEKLFF. The CDR3 DNA reads as TGCAGCGGGGGACTAGGTAATGAAAAACTGTTTTTT.

This clone was seen at least ten times. This rearrangement joins TRBV30 to TRBJ2-1; TRBD2 aligns across 14 bases. This CDR3 contains 12 residues. The V gene's germline CDR1 is GTSNPN and CDR2 SVGIG (reference sequence). Unmatched junction bases numbered 7, after V lost 6 bases and J lost 15 bases. The CDR3 protein is CACSGTSGSRFF. CDR3 nucleotide sequence: TGTGCCTGTTCCGGGACTAGCGGGAGTCGGTTCTTC.

This clone was seen only a few times. The rearrangement joins TRBV27 to TRBJ2-4; D is unresolved. The ends were cut back, 6 bases at V and 0 bases at J, with 9 bases in the middle. Germline lookup yields CDR1 MNHEY and CDR2 SMNVEV (reference sequence). The CDR3 length is 14 residues. The CDR3 region is CASRPQLAKNIQYF. CDR3 sequence (DNA): TGTGCCAGCAGGCCTCAGTTAGCCAAAAACATTCAGTACTTC.

This clone was detected a few times. The chain has TRBV7-3 and TRBJ2-1, with TRBD2 matching over 12 bases. From germline, CDR1 is SGHTA and CDR2 FQGTGA. Germline trimming cut 4 bases from V and 2 bases from J; bases unmatched to any gene: 6. The CDR3 has 17 amino acids. CDR3 residues: CASSSARLAGAYNEQFF. The CDR3, as DNA: TGTGCCAGCAGCTCAGCTAGACTAGCGGGGGCCTACAATGAGCAGTTCTTC. The variable domain in full, with the rest retrieved from reference TRBV7-3 and TRBJ2-1, is GAGVSQTPSNKVTEKGKYVELRCDPISGHTALYWYRQSLGQGPEFLIYFQGTGAADDSGLPNDRFFAVRPEGSVSTLKIQRTERGDSAVYLCASSSARLAGAYNEQFFGPGTRLTVL.

This clone was counted ten times or more. CDR3 DNA sequence: TGTGCCAGCAGCCCTCGGGGCGGGAGGGCCGGAGATACGCAGTATTTT. It translates to CASSPRGGRAGDTQYF. The rearrangement links TRBV5-8 to TRBJ2-3, with 9 bases matching TRBD2. The V gene's germline CDR1 is SGHTS and CDR2 YDEGEE. The length of the CDR3 is 16 residues. V gave up 4 bases and J gave up 5 bases; unmatched junction bases: 11.

This clone was seen many times. The chain uses TRBV30 and TRBJ1-1; tentatively, D is TRBD1 (6 bases). The V gene's germline CDR1 is GTSNPN and CDR2 SVGIG (reference sequence). The CDR3 covers 15 residues. Trimming cost V 0 bases and J 2 bases, with 13 bases left between them. The CDR3 here is CAWSVATGINTEAFF. CDR3 DNA sequence: TGTGCCTGGAGTGTGGCAACAGGGATAAACACTGAAGCTTTCTTT.

This clone appeared many times. The chain is built from TRBV11-2 and TRBJ1-6, with a weak D call TRBD1 (6 bases). The CDR3 spans 14 residues. The germline V and J ends were trimmed by 5 bases and 6 bases, with 11 bases remaining between them. CDR1 is SGHAT and CDR2 is FQNNGV in the germline V gene. The DNA of the CDR3 is TGTGCCAGCAGCAACGACAGGCCTAATTCACCCCTCCACTTT. Translation gives CASSNDRPNSPLHF.

This clone showed up many times. The chain links TRBV6-5 to TRBJ1-2; D perhaps matches TRBD1 (5 bases). The V gene lost 6 bases and the J gene lost 8 bases, with 13 bases spanning the gap. Germline V gene sequence: CDR1 MNHEY, CDR2 SVGAGI. This CDR3 comprises 12 residues. CDR3 residues: CASSRDSRGYTF. CDR3 nucleotides: TGTGCCAGCAGCCGCGACAGTCGCGGCTACACCTTC.

This clone has at least ten counts. The chain recombines TRBV7-2 with TRBJ1-3; a weak D match, TRBD1 (5 bases). CDR3 length equals 14 residues. CDR1 and CDR2 from the germline V gene are SGHTA and FQGNSA. Trimming stripped 5 bases from V and 3 bases from J, with 11 bases between. CDR3 in DNA: TGTGCCAGCAGCGTTTGGGGGGTTGGAAACACCATATATTTT. Its protein product is CASSVWGVGNTIYF.